Listed below are T cell receptor beta chains from one sample, sequenced in a study of vaccination and CD4 T cells after COVID-19. Their target antigens are unknown. TCRdb redid the calling of the PCR reads with MiXCR, one entry per CDR3 protein. The sample includes under 20,000 distinct CDR3 sequences, 51% of them seen just once. Sequencing was performed on CD4+ T cells from blood, cultured in vitro, taken before SARS-CoV-2 vaccination. These receptors came from a human donor who had recovered from COVID-19. The CDR3 runs from the conserved cysteine through the conserved F or W.

TRBV6-5	TRBJ2-3	CASSYSGSTGTDTQYF
TRBV21-1	TRBJ1-2	CASSDAGTGNYGYTF
TRBV27	TRBJ2-3	CASSSLAGVTDTQYF
TRBV7-9	TRBJ1-3	CASGWGRGNTIYF
TRBV19	TRBJ1-1	CASGTAMNTEAFF
TRBV6-1	TRBJ1-1	CASRVRGRSLNTEAFF
TRBV5-1	TRBJ1-1	CASSLGTNTEAFF
TRBV6-9	TRBJ2-3	CASSVQGISTDTQYF
TRBV6-5	TRBJ2-6	CASSSTPGQRNSGANVLTF
TRBV7-7	TRBJ2-3	CASSSGLDTDTQYF
TRBV20-1	TRBJ1-5	CSASVRGGSQHF
TRBV24-1	TRBJ1-2	CATSPSGRDDYGYTF
TRBV20-1	TRBJ2-2	CSAGRQGNTGELFF
TRBV12-3/TRBV12-4	TRBJ1-5	CASSFSRRNQPQHF
TRBV6-5	TRBJ2-7	CASSSPNRGTDEQYF
TRBV7-9	TRBJ2-7	CASSLAGGIDEQYF
TRBV10-3	TRBJ2-5	CAISDGRPGTGFLKTQYF
TRBV5-4	TRBJ1-1	CASSTAGTVMNTEAFF
TRBV20-1	TRBJ2-2	CSAQNSEGTGELFF
TRBV6-5	TRBJ2-7	CASSYSERGNYEQYF
TRBV6-5	TRBJ1-3	CASSYSGQGIGNTIYF
TRBV30	TRBJ2-7	CAWSDGQPSPEQYF
TRBV4-2	TRBJ2-3	CASREGGRISTDTQYF
TRBV18	TRBJ2-7	CASSPSSGSSYEQYF
TRBV20-1	TRBJ2-7	CSARESLSEQYF
TRBV20-1	TRBJ2-3	CSASGGKIRDTQYF